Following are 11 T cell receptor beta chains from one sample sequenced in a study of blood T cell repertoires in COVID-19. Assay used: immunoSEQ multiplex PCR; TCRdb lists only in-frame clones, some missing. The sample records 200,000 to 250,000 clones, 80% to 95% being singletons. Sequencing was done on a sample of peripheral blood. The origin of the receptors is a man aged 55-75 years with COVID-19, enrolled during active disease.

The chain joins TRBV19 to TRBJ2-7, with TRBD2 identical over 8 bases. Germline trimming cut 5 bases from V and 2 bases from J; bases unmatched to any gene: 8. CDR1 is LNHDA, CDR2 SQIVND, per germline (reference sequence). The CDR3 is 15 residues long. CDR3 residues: CASSSGGRRPYEQYF. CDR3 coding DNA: TGTGCCAGTAGTTCGGGGGGGAGGCGGCCCTACGAGCAGTACTTC.

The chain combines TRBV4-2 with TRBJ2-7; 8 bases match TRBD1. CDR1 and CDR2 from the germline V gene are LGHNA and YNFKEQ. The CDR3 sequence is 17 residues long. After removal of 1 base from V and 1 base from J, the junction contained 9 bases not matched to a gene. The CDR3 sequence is CASSQGTGFYASYEQYF. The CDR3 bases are TGTGCCAGCAGCCAAGGGACAGGGTTTTACGCGTCCTACGAGCAGTACTTC.

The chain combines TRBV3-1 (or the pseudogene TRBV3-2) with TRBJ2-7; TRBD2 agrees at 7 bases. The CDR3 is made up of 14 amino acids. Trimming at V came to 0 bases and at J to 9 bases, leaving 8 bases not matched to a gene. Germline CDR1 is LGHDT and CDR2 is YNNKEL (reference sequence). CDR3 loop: CASSQDKGLSLQYF. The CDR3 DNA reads TGTGCCAGCAGCCAAGATAAGGGACTAAGTCTGCAGTACTTC.

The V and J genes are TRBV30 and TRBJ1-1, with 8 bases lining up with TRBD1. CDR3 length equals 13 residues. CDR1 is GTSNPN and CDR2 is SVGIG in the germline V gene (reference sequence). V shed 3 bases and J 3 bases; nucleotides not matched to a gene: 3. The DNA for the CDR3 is TGTGCCTGGAGGGGACAGGAGTACACTGAAGCTTTCTTT. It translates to CAWRGQEYTEAFF.

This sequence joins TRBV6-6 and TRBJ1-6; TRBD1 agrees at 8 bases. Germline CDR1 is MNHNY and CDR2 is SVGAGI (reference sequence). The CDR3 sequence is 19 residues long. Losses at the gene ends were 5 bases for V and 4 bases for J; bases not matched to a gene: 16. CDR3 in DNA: TGTGCCAGCAGTCATGGACAGGGTGGGGTTGGGGTTTATAATTCACCCCTCCACTTT. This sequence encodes CASSHGQGGVGVYNSPLHF.

The CDR3 DNA is TGTGCCAGCAGCGGGGACAGGTATGGCTACACCTTC. It is translated as CASSGDRYGYTF. This chain joins TRBV5-4 and TRBJ1-2; TRBD1 agrees at 8 bases. V was pared by 4 bases and J by 5 bases, with 1 base of the junction left unmatched. The germline gives CDR1 SGHNT, CDR2 YYREEE (reference sequence). This CDR3 has 12 residues.

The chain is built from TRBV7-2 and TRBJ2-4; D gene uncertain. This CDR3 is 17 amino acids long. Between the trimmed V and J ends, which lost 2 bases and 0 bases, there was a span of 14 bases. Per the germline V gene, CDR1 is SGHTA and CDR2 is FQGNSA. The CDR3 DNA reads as TGTGCCAGCAGCTTATCCATCGACTTCCTAGCCAAAAACATTCAGTACTTC. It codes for CASSLSIDFLAKNIQYF.

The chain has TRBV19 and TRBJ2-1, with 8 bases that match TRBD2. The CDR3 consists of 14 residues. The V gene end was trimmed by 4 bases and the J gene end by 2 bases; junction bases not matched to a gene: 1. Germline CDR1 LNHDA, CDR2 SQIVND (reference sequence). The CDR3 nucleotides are TGTGCCAGTAGTACGGGGGGGGCCTACAATGAGCAGTTCTTC. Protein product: CASSTGGAYNEQFF. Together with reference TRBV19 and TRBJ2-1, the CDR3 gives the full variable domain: DGGITQSPKYLFRKEGQNVTLSCEQNLNHDAMYWYRQDPGQGLRLIYYSQIVNDFQKGDIAEGYSVSREKKESFPLTVTSAQKNPTAFYLCASSTGGAYNEQFFGPGTRLTVL.

The CDR3 loop reads CASSLNGGAKNIQYF. The CDR3 DNA is TGTGCCAGCAGTTTGAACGGGGGGGCCAAAAACATTCAGTACTTC. The chain is built from TRBV27 and TRBJ2-4; 7 nucleotides agree with TRBD2. This CDR3 is 15 amino acids long. The V gene end was trimmed by 3 bases and the J gene end by 1 base; junction bases not matched to a gene: 3. Germline V gives CDR1 MNHEY, CDR2 SMNVEV (reference sequence).

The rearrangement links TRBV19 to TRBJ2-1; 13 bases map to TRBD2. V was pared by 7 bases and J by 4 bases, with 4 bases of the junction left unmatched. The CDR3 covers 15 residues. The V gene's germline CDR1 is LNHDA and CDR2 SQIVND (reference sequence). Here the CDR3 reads CASKETSGGYNEQFF. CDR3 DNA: TGTGCCAGTAAGGAGACTAGCGGGGGGTACAATGAGCAGTTCTTC.

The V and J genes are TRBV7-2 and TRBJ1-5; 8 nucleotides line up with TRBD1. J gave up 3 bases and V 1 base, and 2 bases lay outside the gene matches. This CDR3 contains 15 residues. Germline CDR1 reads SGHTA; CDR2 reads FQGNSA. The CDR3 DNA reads TGTGCCAGCAGCTTAGGACAGGGGAACAATCAGCCCCAGCATTTT. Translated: CASSLGQGNNQPQHF.